These 17 T cell receptor beta chains share one sample of origin, sequenced in a study of blood T cell repertoires in COVID-19. Sequenced by immunoSEQ multiplex PCR; TCRdb stores in-frame clones only, minus some. The sample lists 150,000 or so clones; roughly 79% were seen once. Sequenced material: PBMCs or T cells enriched from blood (not recorded which). All receptors derive from a woman aged 45 to 65 who had recovered from COVID-19.

The table lists this clone with a few counts. The J gene is TRBJ2-7, the V gene TRBV10-3; 9 bases align to TRBD1. The V gene's germline CDR1 is ENHRY and CDR2 SYGVKD. This CDR3 spans 15 amino acids. After removal of 3 bases from V and 7 bases from J, the junction contained 10 bases not matched to a gene. CDR3 amino acids: CAISEGGGQGGEQYF. The CDR3 coding sequence is TGTGCCATCAGTGAAGGAGGGGGACAGGGAGGAGAGCAGTACTTC.

The gene calls are TRBV3-1 (or the pseudogene TRBV3-2) and TRBJ2-1; 13 bases agree with TRBD2. Per the germline V gene, CDR1 is LGHDT and CDR2 is YNNKEL (reference sequence). The CDR3 sequence is 14 residues long. Trimming at V came to 4 bases and at J to 9 bases, leaving 3 bases not matched to a gene. CDR3 in amino acids: CASSPRTSGGEQFF. The CDR3 DNA is TGTGCCAGCAGCCCCCGGACTAGCGGGGGTGAGCAGTTCTTC.

V is TRBV28 and J is TRBJ1-1; D is perhaps TRBD1 (5 bases). The germline gives CDR1 MDHEN, CDR2 SYDVKM. V lost 5 bases to trimming and J lost 5 bases, with 21 bases between them. CDR3 length: 16 amino acids. The CDR3 is CASSPGGRPKGTEAFF. In DNA form, the CDR3 reads TGTGCCAGCAGTCCCGGGGGACGACCGAAGGGGACTGAAGCTTTCTTT.

This clone appeared a single time. V usage is TRBV4-1 and J usage is TRBJ2-1; weak D call: TRBD1 (6 bases). V shed 4 bases and J shed 6 bases, with 19 bases lying between them. Germline CDR1 reads MGHRA; CDR2 reads YSYEKL. This CDR3 has 16 amino acids. The CDR3 sequence is CASSLRPQGSSNEQFF. CDR3 coding DNA: TGCGCCAGCAGCCTTAGACCCCAGGGGTCGTCCAATGAGCAGTTCTTC.

The J gene is TRBJ1-3, the V gene TRBV28; D not certain. Between the trimmed V and J ends, which lost 3 bases and 3 bases, there was a span of 9 bases. Germline CDR1 reads MDHEN; CDR2 reads SYDVKM. The CDR3 is 14 residues long. The CDR3 loop is CASSFPLVGNTIYF. The CDR3 nucleotides are TGTGCCAGCAGTTTCCCCTTAGTTGGAAACACCATATATTTT.

The chain uses TRBV12-3 or TRBV12-4 and TRBJ2-2; D is undetermined. The germline V and J ends were trimmed by 5 bases and 6 bases, with 10 bases remaining between them. The CDR3 totals 13 residues. This CDR3 reads CASSPDWAGELFF. DNA for the CDR3: TGTGCCAGCAGTCCCGACTGGGCCGGGGAGCTGTTTTTT.

A single count supports this clone. The CDR3 here is CASSGDRGGTQPQHF. DNA of the CDR3: TGTGCCAGCAGCGGGGACAGGGGAGGGACTCAGCCCCAGCATTTT. The rearrangement uses TRBV2 and TRBJ1-5; 10 nucleotides agree with TRBD1. The CDR3 runs to 15 residues. J gave up 6 bases and V 6 bases, and 8 bases lay outside the gene matches. The germline V gene has CDR1 SNHLY and CDR2 FYNNEI.

Here the CDR3 reads CASSLVQVRGFGNEKLFF. The CDR3 coding sequence is TGTGCCAGCAGTTTAGTCCAGGTCCGAGGGTTCGGGAATGAAAAACTGTTTTTT. The V call is TRBV28, the J call TRBJ1-4; D gene ambiguous. Germline V CDR1 and CDR2: MDHEN, SYDVKM. CDR3 length: 18 amino acids. Trimming removed 2 bases from V and 5 bases from J, with 21 bases in between.

The chain uses TRBV7-8 and TRBJ1-2; D perhaps matches TRBD1 (5 bases). The CDR3 totals 15 residues. Trimming left V 5 bases short and J 4 bases short, with 17 bases between. Germline V gives CDR1 SGHVS, CDR2 FQNEAQ. Written as DNA, the CDR3 is TGTGCCAGCAGCGCCCGGCAGGGCTTACTCTATGGCTACACCTTC. Translating it yields CASSARQGLLYGYTF. The variable domain in full, with the rest retrieved from reference TRBV7-8 and TRBJ1-2, is GAGVSQSPRYKVAKRGQDVALRCDPISGHVSLFWYQQALGQGPEFLTYFQNEAQLDKSGLPSDRFFAERPEGSVSTLKIQRTQQEDSAVYLCASSARQGLLYGYTFGSGTRLTVV.

The rearrangement links TRBV10-3 to TRBJ2-7; TRBD1 matches at 8 bases. Germline trimming cut 3 bases from V and 3 bases from J; bases unmatched to any gene: 7. In germline, CDR1 is ENHRY, CDR2 SYGVKD. The CDR3 runs 15 residues. The CDR3 coding sequence is TGTGCCATCAGTGACCACAGGGGGTTTCTCTACGAGCAGTACTTC. Its translation: CAISDHRGFLYEQYF.

V gene TRBV28 combines with J gene TRBJ2-4, with D perhaps matching TRBD2 (6 bases). CDR1 is MDHEN, CDR2 SYDVKM, per germline. Deletions cut 5 bases from V and 2 bases from J, with 13 bases between. CDR3 size: 15 residues. CDR3 residues: CASSPPRGPKNIQYF. CDR3 in DNA: TGTGCCAGCAGTCCCCCGCGGGGACCCAAAAACATTCAGTACTTC.

The rearrangement links TRBV7-2 to TRBJ1-2; D gene uncertain. The CDR3 is 16 amino acids. V lost 5 bases to trimming and J lost 4 bases, with 20 bases between them. From germline, CDR1 is SGHTA and CDR2 FQGNSA. The CDR3 protein is CASSPHGVTSFYGYTF. The CDR3 DNA reads as TGTGCCAGCAGCCCACACGGAGTCACATCTTTCTATGGCTACACCTTC.

Turning to this clone: Its ends do not fully match the called genes, so a read error is possible. V usage is TRBV11-3 and J usage is TRBJ2-7; D may be TRBD2 (5 bases). Germline V CDR1 and CDR2: SGHNT, YENEEA. This CDR3 has 13 residues. The CDR3 loop is CASSPDGLGGLVF. The DNA for the CDR3 is TGTGCCAGCAGCCCTGATGGACTCGGAGGCTTGGTCTTC.

This clone was observed a handful of times. V is TRBV28 and J is TRBJ1-2; a possible D gene is TRBD1 (5 bases). Trimming shortened V by 4 bases and J by 4 bases, and 16 bases separated the two germline ends. This CDR3 is built from 15 residues. Germline assignment: CDR1 MDHEN and CDR2 SYDVKM. CDR3 bases: TGTGCCAGCAGTTACCCGCCCCAGGGTTCCTATGGCTACACCTTC. This translates into CASSYPPQGSYGYTF.

The chain joins TRBV3-1 (or the pseudogene TRBV3-2) to TRBJ2-1, with 12 bases fitting TRBD2. From germline, CDR1 is LGHDT and CDR2 YNNKEL (reference sequence). The CDR3 runs 15 residues. After removal of 4 bases from V and 7 bases from J, the junction contained 5 bases not matched to a gene. The CDR3 nucleotides are TGTGCCAGCAGCCTCCTCGGACTAGCGGGAAATGAGCAGTTCTTC. Translating it yields CASSLLGLAGNEQFF.

This clone was observed a few times. The chain carries TRBV6-2 or TRBV6-3 and TRBJ2-1, with D possibly being TRBD2 (7 bases). The germline V and J ends were trimmed by 0 bases and 6 bases, with 12 bases remaining between them. This CDR3 is built from 15 residues. The germline V gene encodes CDR1 MNHEY and CDR2 SVGEGT. The CDR3 loop reads CASSYSGGLSNEQFF. The DNA for the CDR3 is TGTGCCAGCAGTTACTCCGGGGGGCTCTCCAATGAGCAGTTCTTC.

To note about this clone: A read error may produce the germline difference seen at one junction end. This chain links TRBV14 with TRBJ1-1, with TRBD1 matching over 8 bases. Germline CDR1 SGHDN, CDR2 FVKESK. The CDR3 totals 18 residues. CDR3 in DNA: TGTGTCAGCAGTCCACGACCTTTTACGACAGGGGATCACACTGAAGCTTTCTTT. Amino acids: CVSSPRPFTTGDHTEAFF.